A selection of T cell receptor beta chains follows, all from one sample in a study of control samples from healthy donors and cancer patients. Clones were sequenced by immunoSEQ multiplex PCR, and TCRdb holds only the in-frame ones, with some missing. The repertoire consists of 9,500 to 15,000 clones, with roughly 90% occurring once and the leading ten covering approximately 2.8%. Sequencing used formalin-fixed, paraffin-embedded tissue. All receptors come from a male donor with melanoma. Each CDR3 is given with its conserved first and last residue.

v_call	cdr3_aa
TRBV25-1	CASSVGTGGLAGELFF
TRBV24-1	CATSDLSAGELFF
TRBV7-6	CASSPQAAGSYEQYF
TRBV29-1	CSVGTGLGYGYTF
TRBV12-3/TRBV12-4	CASSFQGAVGYTF
TRBV2	CASSPGGLRWETQYF
TRBV30	CAFSTGTYYGYTF
TRBV28	CASSLDWRNTDTQYF
TRBV11-3	CASSVGRANTEAFF
TRBV7-9	CASSLVLDNNEQFF
TRBV20-1	CSPDGKFF
TRBV18	CASSSGLYNEQFF
TRBV3-1/TRBV3-2	CASSRRLSGGNTIYF